The 21 T cell receptor beta chains below were found in one sample sequenced in a study of patients and donors after allogeneic stem cell transplantation. TCRdb used MiXCR to reprocess the RT-PCR reads, holding one entry per CDR3 protein. The sample has about 90,000 distinct CDR3 sequences, roughly 43% seen once; the top ten hold approximately 66%. The specimen sequenced was blood, either unsorted or a sorted T cell fraction (not recorded which). Every receptor here comes from a human donor who was either an allogeneic HSCT recipient or a stem cell or donor lymphocyte infusion donor (not recorded which). It is not recorded whose cells these are; they may come from a transplant donor.

The sample holds a few counts of this clonotype. This rearrangement joins TRBV12-3 or TRBV12-4 to TRBJ1-5; 8 bases align to TRBD1. This CDR3 is 14 amino acids long. The trim removed 4 bases at V and 6 bases at J, leaving 5 bases unmatched. The CDR3 bases are TGTGCCAGCAGTTCTCCTCAGGGGGCTCAGCCCCAGCATTTT. Protein product: CASSSPQGAQPQHF.

This clonotype has a handful of counts. The chain has TRBV18 and TRBJ1-1; 7 nucleotides line up with TRBD1. The length of the CDR3 is 14 residues. Germline CDR1 and CDR2: KGHSH and LQKENI. V lost 7 bases to trimming and J lost 7 bases; unmatched junction nucleotides: 12. The CDR3: CASCLTEGAIEAFF. CDR3 sequence (DNA): TGTGCCAGCTGCCTGACAGAGGGGGCTATTGAAGCTTTCTTT. The variable domain in full, completed from reference TRBV18 and TRBJ1-1, reads NAGVMQNPRHLVRRRGQEARLRCSPMKGHSHVYWYRQLPEEGLKFMVYLQKENIIDESGMPKERFSAEFPKEGPSILRIQQVVRGDSAAYFCASCLTEGAIEAFFGQGTRLTVV.

The chain recombines TRBV7-8 with TRBJ1-3; 7 bases map to TRBD1. Germline V lookup: CDR1 SGHVS, CDR2 FQNEAQ. J gave up 0 bases and V 3 bases, and 5 bases lay outside the gene matches. The CDR3 extends over 16 amino acids. The CDR3 spells CASSLGQTFSGNTIYF. CDR3 sequence (DNA): TGTGCCAGCAGCTTGGGACAGACCTTCTCTGGAAACACCATATATTTT.

J is TRBJ2-2 and V is TRBV11-2; D perhaps matches TRBD2 (5 bases). The germline gives CDR1 SGHAT, CDR2 FQNNGV. Trimming shortened V by 4 bases and J by 4 bases, and 19 bases separated the two germline ends. The CDR3 runs to 17 residues. As DNA, the CDR3 is TGTGCCAGCAGCTCCTCGAGACTACTTCTGGTCACCGGGGAGCTGTTTTTT. Translated: CASSSSRLLLVTGELFF.

This clonotype was seen a few times. The chain carries TRBV20-1 and TRBJ1-5, with D unresolved. The CDR3 consists of 14 residues. Trimming removed 6 bases from V and 3 bases from J, with 15 bases in between. Germline V gene lookup returns CDR1 DFQATT and CDR2 SNEGSKA (reference sequence). DNA for the CDR3: TGCAGTGCATCGAAGTATGGTGACAATCAGCCCCAGCATTTT. Translation gives CSASKYGDNQPQHF.

V is TRBV18 and J is TRBJ1-1; D is uncertain. V lost 3 bases, J lost 2 bases, and 13 bases lay in between. The CDR3 totals 15 residues. Germline CDR1 and CDR2: KGHSH and LQKENI. The CDR3 is CASSPTPEYNTEAFF. CDR3 DNA sequence: TGTGCCAGCTCACCTACCCCAGAATATAACACTGAAGCTTTCTTT.

This chain joins TRBV12-3 or TRBV12-4 and TRBJ1-1; 7 bases are shared with TRBD1. CDR3 size: 16 residues. V was pared by 6 bases and J by 0 bases, with 10 bases of the junction left unmatched. The CDR3 protein is CASSPPTGALNTEAFF. The CDR3 DNA reads TGTGCCAGCAGCCCTCCCACAGGGGCATTGAACACTGAAGCTTTCTTT.

V usage is TRBV27 and J usage is TRBJ2-5; 7 nucleotides align to TRBD2. CDR3 length: 13 residues. Germline CDR1 reads MNHEY; CDR2 reads SMNVEV (reference sequence). V trimming: 6 bases; J trimming: 5 bases; junction bases outside the gene matches: 6. CDR3 DNA sequence: TGTGCCAGCAGCTGGGACTATCGCGAGACCCAGTACTTC. It specifies CASSWDYRETQYF.

The chain has TRBV14 and TRBJ1-2; D is possibly TRBD1 (5 bases). V lost 2 bases to trimming and J lost 4 bases, with 11 bases between them. The CDR3 has 14 residues. Germline V gives CDR1 SGHDN, CDR2 FVKESK. CDR3 sequence reads: CASSQTDSLYGYTF. The CDR3 nucleotides are TGTGCCAGCAGCCAAACCGACAGCCTCTATGGCTACACCTTC.

The chain combines TRBV12-3 or TRBV12-4 with TRBJ2-7; D is unclear. The CDR3 extends over 13 amino acids. V lost 0 bases to trimming and J lost 3 bases, with 6 bases between them. CDR3 nucleotide sequence: TGTGCCAGCAGTTTAGCGTCGAACTACGAGCAGTACTTC. Its protein product is CASSLASNYEQYF.

This clonotype was detected only a few times. The chain joins TRBV20-1 to TRBJ1-2, with 10 nucleotides matching TRBD1. The V gene's germline CDR1 is DFQATT and CDR2 SNEGSKA (reference sequence). With 5 bases clipped from V and 4 bases from J, the junction kept 4 bases outside the gene matches. The CDR3 length is 13 residues. The CDR3 DNA follows: TGCAGTGCTCGACAGGGGGCCTTCTATGGCTACACCTTC. Translation gives CSARQGAFYGYTF.

About this clonotype: A much larger clone is a single base away; this may be a read error. J is TRBJ1-2 and V is TRBV27, with D possibly being TRBD1 (5 bases). This CDR3 is 13 amino acids long. Germline-derived CDR1 and CDR2 are MNHEY and SMNVEV (reference sequence). The chain's CDR3 is CDSSLTGDYGYTF. The CDR3 DNA follows: TGTGACAGCAGTTTAACAGGCGACTATGGCTACACCTTC.

J is TRBJ1-1 and V is TRBV5-1; D is unresolved. The CDR3 covers 15 residues. The germline V gene encodes CDR1 SGHRS and CDR2 YFSETQ. V lost 5 bases and J lost 1, with 15 bases in between. The CDR3 DNA reads TGCGCCAGCAGGCATAGTTTGGACGGGAACACTGAAGCTTTCTTT. Translation gives CASRHSLDGNTEAFF.

The chain joins TRBV12-3 or TRBV12-4 to TRBJ1-1; TRBD1 is a possible D gene (6 bases). The ends were cut back, 6 bases at V and 9 bases at J, with 11 bases in the middle. This CDR3 is built from 11 residues. CDR3 DNA sequence: TGTGCCAGCAGAGGGGGGACCAAAGCTTTCTTT. This gives the protein CASRGGTKAFF.

The genes are TRBV29-1 and TRBJ1-6, with TRBD1 identical over 7 bases. The germline V gene has CDR1 SQVTM and CDR2 ANQGSEA. J was trimmed by 7 bases and V by 5 bases; bases with no gene match: 5. This CDR3 is 13 amino acids long. CDR3 in DNA: TGCAGCGTTCGACAGGGATGGAATTCACCCCTCCACTTT. Translated: CSVRQGWNSPLHF.

This rearrangement joins TRBV5-1 to TRBJ1-2; 7 nucleotides agree with TRBD1. The CDR3 length is 14 residues. Germline assignment: CDR1 SGHRS and CDR2 YFSETQ. After removal of 1 base from V and 4 bases from J, the junction contained 4 bases not matched to a gene. The CDR3 loop reads CASSLPDRRYGYTF. The CDR3, as DNA: TGCGCCAGCAGCTTGCCGGACAGGCGCTATGGCTACACCTTC.

The rearrangement uses TRBV7-2 and TRBJ1-1; 8 bases fit TRBD1. V shed 4 bases and J 0 bases; nucleotides not matched to a gene: 7. Germline V gene lookup returns CDR1 SGHTA and CDR2 FQGNSA. This CDR3 has 16 amino acids. CDR3 DNA: TGTGCCAGCAGCTCTTTCCGGACAGGGTTGAACACTGAAGCTTTCTTT. This sequence encodes CASSSFRTGLNTEAFF.

This clonotype was observed a few times. The V call is TRBV19, the J call TRBJ1-1; 7 positions match TRBD1. V shed 5 bases and J 5 bases; nucleotides not matched to a gene: 8. CDR3 length: 14 amino acids. CDR1 and CDR2 from the germline V gene are LNHDA and SQIVND (reference sequence). CDR3 residues: CASSVNRGGTEAFF. CDR3 nucleotides: TGTGCCAGTAGTGTAAACAGGGGAGGGACTGAAGCTTTCTTT.

The rearrangement uses TRBV14 and TRBJ1-1; D gene unclear. V shed 0 bases and J shed 3 bases, with 8 bases lying between them. CDR1 and CDR2 (germline): SGHDN, FVKESK. The CDR3 runs to 14 residues. The CDR3 DNA sequence: TGTGCCAGCAGCCAAGAGGTTTCGTACACTGAAGCTTTCTTT. Protein: CASSQEVSYTEAFF.

This sequence joins TRBV4-1 and TRBJ1-1; weak D call: TRBD1 (5 bases). V gave up 0 bases and J gave up 4 bases, with 21 bases separating them. Germline V gene sequence: CDR1 MGHRA, CDR2 YSYEKL. This CDR3 contains 18 residues. For the CDR3, the DNA is TGCGCCAGCAGCCAAGAGTTACGTGCGGGTTTCGGGGGCACTGAAGCTTTCTTT. Translated: CASSQELRAGFGGTEAFF.

This clonotype has a handful of counts. The chain is built from TRBV28 and TRBJ1-6; unclear D gene. Trimming shortened V by 2 bases and J by 9 bases, and 5 bases separated the two germline ends. CDR3 length: 12 amino acids. Looked up from germline, CDR1 is MDHEN and CDR2 is SYDVKM. The CDR3 loop is CASSLKGSPLHF. The CDR3 DNA follows: TGTGCCAGCAGTTTAAAGGGTTCACCCCTCCACTTT.